The clone carrying this T cell receptor (beta chain) was seen a handful of times. Assay used: immunoSEQ multiplex PCR; TCRdb lists only in-frame clones, some missing. This sample carries around 230,000 clones, 75% to 85% of them seen once, and the ten largest clones take nearly 9.5%. This entry comes from a study of blood T cell repertoires in COVID-19. The CDR3 is 13 residues long. Trimming cost V 6 bases and J 8 bases, with 14 bases left between them. Germline assignment: CDR1 KGHSH and CDR2 LQKENI. The TCR sequence derives from a man aged 40-49 years who had recovered from COVID-19. The sample was PBMCs or T cells enriched from blood (not recorded which). The chain has TRBV18 and TRBJ2-1, with D unresolved. CDR3 residues: CASSPPGKDEQFF. CDR3 nucleotides: TGTGCCAGCTCCCCCCCGGGTAAGGATGAGCAGTTCTTC.